This entry is about one TCR beta chain. This specimen comes from a study of blood T cell repertoires in COVID-19. Background on the study: The United States, Italy and Spain supplied acute and convalescent COVID-19 samples.

V lost 7 bases to trimming and J lost 4 bases; unmatched junction nucleotides: 4. CDR1 is KGHDR and CDR2 is SFDVKD in the germline V gene. CDR3 length: 14 amino acids. Per the authors' pipeline: Amplification of reference gene primers provided the estimated nucleated cell counts. Data came from immunoSEQ multiplex PCR; TCRdb stores just in-frame clones and leaves some out. V, J and clone size derive from that table, while D and trimming were established from the DNA sequence. The sample has about 150,000 clones, approximately 80% seen once. The receptor's source is a woman between 55 and 75 years old with acute or convalescent COVID-19. The rearrangement uses TRBV24-1 and TRBJ2-2, with 8 bases lining up with TRBD2. The sequenced material came from peripheral blood. The CDR3 here is CATSQSGGTGELFF. The DNA of the CDR3 is TGTGCCACCAGCCAGAGCGGGGGCACCGGGGAGCTGTTTTTT.